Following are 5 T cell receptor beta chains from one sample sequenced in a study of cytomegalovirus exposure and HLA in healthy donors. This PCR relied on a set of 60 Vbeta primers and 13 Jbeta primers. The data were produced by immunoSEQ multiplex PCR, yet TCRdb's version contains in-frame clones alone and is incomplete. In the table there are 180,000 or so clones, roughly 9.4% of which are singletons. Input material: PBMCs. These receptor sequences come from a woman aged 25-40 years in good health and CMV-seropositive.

The CDR3 protein is CASSSGGGRIISTDTQYF. The CDR3 nucleotides are TGCGCCAGCAGCTCCGGGGGGGGAAGGATAATTAGCACAGATACGCAGTATTTT. The V call is TRBV5-1, the J call TRBJ2-3, with TRBD2 matching over 8 bases. Trimming at V came to 3 bases and at J to 0 bases, leaving 12 bases not matched to a gene. Germline loops: CDR1 SGHRS, CDR2 YFSETQ. This CDR3 contains 18 residues.

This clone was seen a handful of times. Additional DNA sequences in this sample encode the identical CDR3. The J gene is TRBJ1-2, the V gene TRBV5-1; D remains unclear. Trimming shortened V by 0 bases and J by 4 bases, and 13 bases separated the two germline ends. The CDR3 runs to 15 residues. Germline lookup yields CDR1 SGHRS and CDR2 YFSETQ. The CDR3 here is CASSLGTGETYGYTF. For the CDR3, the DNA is TGCGCCAGCAGCTTGGGTACCGGAGAAACCTATGGCTACACCTTC.

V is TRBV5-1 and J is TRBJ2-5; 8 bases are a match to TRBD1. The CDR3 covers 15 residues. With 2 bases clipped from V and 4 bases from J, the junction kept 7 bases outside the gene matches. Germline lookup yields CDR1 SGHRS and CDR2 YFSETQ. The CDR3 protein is CASSFARTGSETQYF. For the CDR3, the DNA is TGCGCCAGCAGCTTCGCCAGGACAGGGTCAGAGACCCAGTACTTC.

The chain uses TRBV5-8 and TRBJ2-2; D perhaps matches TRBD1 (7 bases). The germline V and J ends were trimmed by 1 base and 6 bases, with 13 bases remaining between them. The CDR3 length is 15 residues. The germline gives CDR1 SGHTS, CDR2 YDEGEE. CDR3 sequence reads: CASSLLGRGAGELFF. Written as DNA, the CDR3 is TGTGCCAGCAGCTTGCTGGGCAGGGGGGCCGGGGAGCTGTTTTTT.

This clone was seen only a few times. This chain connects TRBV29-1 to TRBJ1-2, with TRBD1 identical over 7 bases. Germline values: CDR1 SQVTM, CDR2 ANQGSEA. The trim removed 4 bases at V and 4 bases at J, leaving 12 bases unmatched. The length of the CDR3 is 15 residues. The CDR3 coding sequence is TGCAGCGTTGCAGACACCTTTACAGGGGCCTATGGCTACACCTTC. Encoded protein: CSVADTFTGAYGYTF. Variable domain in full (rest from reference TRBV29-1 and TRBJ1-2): SAVISQKPSRDICQRGTSLTIQCQVDSQVTMMFWYRQQPGQSLTLIATANQGSEATYESGFVIDKFPISRPNLTFSTLTVSNMSPEDSSIYLCSVADTFTGAYGYTFGSGTRLTVV.